This T cell receptor (beta chain) was identified during a study of beta chain features in type 1 diabetes. The overall study: What patients shared with healthy donors was a similar profile of age, gender and cell yields.

Reverse transcription of all isolated RNA meant that expressed TCRB transcripts were sequenced. Assay: immunoSEQ multiplex PCR; the TCRdb copy retains only in-frame clones and omits some. The sample carries approximately 730,000 clones, around an eighth recorded once. Germline CDR1 and CDR2: GTSNPN and SVGIG (reference sequence). The CDR3 length is 16 residues. V shed 0 bases and J shed 0 bases, with 11 bases lying between them. Overall study results and limits: Type 1 diabetes patients had TCRB CDR3s that were shorter (moderately but significantly so) in all four CD4+ subsets.

A note on this clone: Its matching antigen is unknown.

Sequencing was done on a sample of naive CD4+ T cells from blood. This TCR was recovered from a man aged 18-30 years with type 1 diabetes. The chain couples TRBV30 to TRBJ2-2; D gene ambiguous. The CDR3 sequence is CAWSVLLPPNTGELFF. In DNA, the CDR3 is TGTGCCTGGAGTGTACTTCTGCCCCCGAACACCGGGGAGCTGTTTTTT.